The TCR beta chain under discussion was sequenced for a study of cytomegalovirus exposure and HLA in healthy donors. In germline, CDR1 is SGHRS, CDR2 YFSETQ. With V trimmed by 1 base and J by 4 bases, 10 bases remained unmatched. The CDR3 runs 17 residues. 60 Vbeta and 13 Jbeta primers were used in PCR. The protocol was immunoSEQ multiplex PCR, while the TCRdb copy is restricted to in-frame clones and leaves out a portion. The sample has 100,000 or so clones; 76% are singletons. The receptor was derived from a man aged 30 to 39 in good health and CMV-seropositive. What was sequenced was PBMCs. This chain uses TRBV5-1 with TRBJ2-2; 7 bases align to TRBD1. The CDR3 DNA follows: TGCGCCAGCAGCTTGATGTTCGGGACAGTTTTCACCGGGGAGCTGTTTTTT. Encoded protein: CASSLMFGTVFTGELFF.